This TCR beta chain was captured in a study of response to subunit inactivated influenza vaccine. Findings and limits, study-wide: Authors suggested seasonal influenza vaccinations each recruit few new T cells.

Per the germline V gene, CDR1 is SGHVS and CDR2 is FNYEAQ. This CDR3 comprises 16 residues. The trim removed 5 bases at V and 2 bases at J, leaving 8 bases unmatched. On this clonotype: Its specificity is not known.

TCRdb reanalysed the RT-PCR reads using MiXCR and keeps one entry per CDR3 protein. Here the sample spans some 600,000 distinct CDR3 sequences, approximately 15% being singletons. The specimen comprised PBMCs from blood, sampled 14 to 15 days before vaccination. This TCR was sampled from a man between 45 and 60 years old who received an inactivated influenza vaccine. The genes are TRBV7-6 and TRBJ2-3, with 9 nucleotides matching TRBD1. CDR3 residues: CASSPITGGSTDTQYF. In nucleotides, the CDR3 is TGTGCCAGCAGCCCTATAACAGGGGGCTCCACAGATACGCAGTATTTT.